The clone carrying this T cell receptor (beta chain) was found once. The record originates from a study of control samples from healthy donors and cancer patients. Produced via immunoSEQ multiplex PCR; TCRdb's table is partial and in-frame only. The sample comprises around 30,000 clones, roughly 85% of which are singletons, and 6.5% to 7% rests with the top ten. CDR1 and CDR2 (germline): MGHRA, YSYEKL. V was pared by 3 bases and J by 2 bases, with 5 bases of the junction left unmatched. The CDR3 covers 15 residues. The sequenced sample was PBMCs. The TCR comes from a woman in her sixties with head and neck cancer. The chain uses TRBV4-1 and TRBJ2-7; 9 nucleotides match TRBD1. CDR3 sequence (DNA): TGCGCCAGCAGCCAGGTACAGGGGGCAACCTACGAGCAGTACTTC. This gives the protein CASSQVQGATYEQYF.